The 29 T cell receptor beta chains below all came from one sample that was sequenced in a study of T cells after yellow fever vaccination. TCRdb fed the 5' RACE reads into MiXCR, producing one record per CDR3 protein. The sample includes under 600,000 distinct CDR3 sequences, around a fifth of them seen just once. Sequenced material: PBMCs, taken 20 to 25 days after the first yellow fever vaccination. The source of these receptors is a man in his late teens or twenties who received the YFV17D yellow fever vaccine.

This clonotype was picked up a small number of times. The chain couples TRBV6-5 to TRBJ2-1, with D perhaps matching TRBD2 (6 bases). The CDR3 covers 17 residues. V was pared by 2 bases and J by 1 base, with 15 bases between. Germline CDR1 MNHEY, CDR2 SVGAGI. CDR3 protein: CASSYKTPLASYNEQFF. The CDR3 nucleotides read TGTGCCAGCAGTTACAAAACACCACTAGCTTCCTACAATGAGCAGTTCTTC.

This chain joins TRBV5-5 and TRBJ2-2; D not certain. Looked up from germline, CDR1 is SGHKS and CDR2 is YYEKEE (reference sequence). The V and J ends lost 7 bases and 1 base respectively, with 8 bases between them. CDR3 length equals 13 residues. DNA for the CDR3: TGTGCCAGCGGCCGCTGGAACACCGGGGAGCTGTTTTTT. Its protein product is CASGRWNTGELFF.

This clonotype was seen a few times. The rearrangement joins TRBV4-3 to TRBJ2-1; 12 bases map to TRBD2. The germline V gene encodes CDR1 LGHNA and CDR2 YSLEER. Unmatched junction bases numbered 6, after V lost 0 bases and J lost 0 bases. CDR3 length equals 19 residues. The CDR3 nucleotides read TGCGCCAGCAGCCAAGACCCTAGCGGGGGGGCCCTCTCCTACAATGAGCAGTTCTTC. This codes for CASSQDPSGGALSYNEQFF.

The chain recombines TRBV6-5 with TRBJ2-6, with D tentatively TRBD1 (5 bases). Between the trimmed V and J ends, which lost 7 bases and 0 bases, there was a span of 19 bases. The CDR3 contains 18 residues. Germline V gene data show CDR1 as MNHEY and CDR2 as SVGAGI. In DNA, the CDR3 is TGTGCCAGCACTTTGTCAAGGGGCGAACACTCTGGGGCCAACGTCCTGACTTTC. The encoded protein is CASTLSRGEHSGANVLTF.

This chain joins TRBV27 and TRBJ2-2; D is unclear. CDR3 size: 14 residues. In germline, CDR1 is MNHEY, CDR2 SMNVEV (reference sequence). Between the trimmed V and J ends, which lost 10 bases and 2 bases, there was a span of 14 bases. The CDR3 loop is CATKMAINTGELFF. Written as DNA, the CDR3 is TGTGCCACCAAAATGGCTATTAACACCGGGGAGCTGTTTTTT.

This clonotype came up a few times. The gene calls are TRBV19 and TRBJ1-2; 12 bases agree with TRBD1. The J segment lost 4 bases and the V segment lost 4 bases, leaving 4 bases of the junction unmatched. The germline V gene encodes CDR1 LNHDA and CDR2 SQIVND (reference sequence). This CDR3 comprises 15 residues. The CDR3 nucleotides are TGTGCCAGTAGTAGCGTGGGACAGGGGGCCTATGGCTACACCTTC. This encodes CASSSVGQGAYGYTF. Looking up the rest from reference TRBV19 and TRBJ1-2 gives the full variable domain: DGGITQSPKYLFRKEGQNVTLSCEQNLNHDAMYWYRQDPGQGLRLIYYSQIVNDFQKGDIAEGYSVSREKKESFPLTVTSAQKNPTAFYLCASSSVGQGAYGYTFGSGTRLTVV.

Only a few counts were recorded for this clonotype. The chain uses TRBV5-1 and TRBJ2-2; 9 bases agree with TRBD1. Per germline, CDR1 SGHRS and CDR2 YFSETQ. The CDR3 is 15 amino acids. The V and J ends lost 4 bases and 5 bases, in that order; junction bases with no gene match: 6. The CDR3 here is CASSQDRGGTGELFF. In DNA, the CDR3 is TGCGCCAGCAGCCAGGACAGGGGCGGAACCGGGGAGCTGTTTTTT.

This clonotype was found a few times. This chain links TRBV29-1 with TRBJ1-1, with 11 bases matching TRBD1. The CDR3 is 15 residues long. Germline CDR1 is SQVTM and CDR2 is ANQGSEA. V trimming: 6 bases; J trimming: 5 bases; junction bases outside the gene matches: 11. The CDR3 region is CSVVPRGQGGTEAFF. In DNA form, the CDR3 reads TGCAGCGTCGTACCACGGGGACAGGGGGGGACTGAAGCTTTCTTT.

This chain joins TRBV7-9 and TRBJ2-3; 10 positions match TRBD2. The CDR3 consists of 16 residues. Germline CDR1 reads SEHNR; CDR2 reads FQNEAQ (reference sequence). The V segment lost 6 bases and the J segment 7 bases; nucleotides outside the gene matches: 13. The CDR3 DNA follows: TGTGCCAGCAGTGAACTAGCGGGGATGGTGTTGAATACGCAGTATTTT. Amino acids: CASSELAGMVLNTQYF.

This clonotype was counted a single time. The gene calls are TRBV9 and TRBJ1-1, with D maybe TRBD1 (6 bases). Trimming took off 3 bases at V and 0 bases at J, with 12 bases between the two ends. From germline, CDR1 is SGDLS and CDR2 YYNGEE. CDR3 length: 15 residues. As DNA, the CDR3 is TGTGCCAGCAGCGCAACGGGACACATGAACACTGAAGCTTTCTTT. This encodes CASSATGHMNTEAFF.

The V call is TRBV6-1, the J call TRBJ1-5; TRBD1 matches at 12 bases. CDR3 length equals 15 residues. Germline V CDR1 and CDR2: MNHNS, SASEGT. The V and J ends lost 5 bases and 6 bases, in that order; junction bases with no gene match: 5. CDR3 coding DNA: TGTGCCAGCAGTCTAGGGACAGGGGGCTCTCAGCCCCAGCATTTT. Its translation is CASSLGTGGSQPQHF.

This clonotype was detected only a few times. V and J are TRBV20-1 and TRBJ2-3; a weak D match, TRBD2 (7 bases). Germline lookup yields CDR1 DFQATT and CDR2 SNEGSKA (reference sequence). There are 13 residues in the CDR3. The V end lost 3 bases, the J end lost 6 bases, and 13 bases lay between the germline ends. The CDR3 nucleotides are TGCAGTGCTAGGGCGGGGGCCCCCGATACGCAGTATTTT. Translating gives CSARAGAPDTQYF.

The chain has TRBV12-3 or TRBV12-4 and TRBJ2-7, with 10 bases identical to TRBD1. The CDR3 extends over 14 amino acids. The trim removed 6 bases at V and 7 bases at J, leaving 9 bases unmatched. The CDR3 DNA reads as TGTGCCAGCAGAAAGACAGGGGGCGGCGGGGAGCAGTACTTC. As protein: CASRKTGGGGEQYF.

The V and J genes are TRBV6-1 and TRBJ1-2; 8 bases match TRBD1. V lost 6 bases, J lost 4 bases, and 7 bases stayed unmatched. The CDR3 consists of 14 residues. Germline values: CDR1 MNHNS, CDR2 SASEGT. The CDR3 nucleotides read TGTGCCAGCAGGCGCTCGACAGGGGTCTATGGCTACACCTTC. It specifies CASRRSTGVYGYTF.

V and J are TRBV12-3 or TRBV12-4 and TRBJ1-6, with unresolved D. The CDR3 runs to 14 residues. Deletions cut 7 bases from V and 7 bases from J, with 14 bases between. Here the CDR3 reads CASIAREANSPLHF. Here the CDR3 DNA reads TGTGCCAGCATCGCTCGGGAAGCCAATTCACCCCTCCACTTT.

This chain links TRBV2 with TRBJ2-7; D is possibly TRBD1 (6 bases). Trimming shortened V by 9 bases and J by 5 bases, and 14 bases separated the two germline ends. From germline, CDR1 is SNHLY and CDR2 FYNNEI. The CDR3 consists of 12 residues. This chain's CDR3 is CASNRAPNEQYV. The CDR3 nucleotides read TGTGCCAGTAACAGGGCCCCGAACGAGCAGTACGTC.

This clonotype was seen a handful of times. The rearrangement joins TRBV27 to TRBJ1-2, with D possibly being TRBD1 (5 bases). From germline, CDR1 is MNHEY and CDR2 SMNVEV (reference sequence). Trimming took off 2 bases at V and 6 bases at J, with 16 bases between the two ends. CDR3 size: 15 residues. The CDR3 sequence is CASSLEFGQGHGYTF. In DNA form, the CDR3 reads TGTGCCAGCAGTTTAGAGTTCGGGCAGGGCCATGGCTACACCTTC.

This clonotype was picked up a small number of times. The chain combines TRBV7-2 with TRBJ2-3; 10 bases agree with TRBD2. Per germline, CDR1 SGHTA and CDR2 FQGNSA. The CDR3 runs 16 residues. After removal of 0 bases from V and 6 bases from J, the junction contained 6 bases not matched to a gene. In DNA form, the CDR3 reads TGTGCCAGCAGCTTAGCCTACGGTAGCGGGGGGGATACGCAGTATTTT. Protein sequence: CASSLAYGSGGDTQYF.

This clonotype was counted a few times. The chain combines TRBV6-6 with TRBJ2-1; no clear D gene. This CDR3 is 13 amino acids long. Germline V gene data show CDR1 as MNHNY and CDR2 as SVGAGI (reference sequence). Trimming took 7 bases from V and 7 from J, leaving 14 bases between them. CDR3 residues: CASTSGSTNEQFF. The CDR3 coding sequence is TGTGCCAGCACGTCCGGCAGTACTAATGAGCAGTTCTTC.

This clonotype was picked up a small number of times. The CDR3 is CSAGGTSGKSSYEQYV. The DNA of the CDR3 is TGCAGTGCTGGCGGGACTAGCGGGAAGAGCTCCTACGAGCAGTACGTC. The chain links TRBV20-1 to TRBJ2-7, with 13 bases fitting TRBD2. The junction had 7 bases not matched to a gene; V was cut back by 5 bases and J by 0 bases. The germline V gene has CDR1 DFQATT and CDR2 SNEGSKA (reference sequence). This CDR3 is 16 amino acids long.

The rearrangement uses TRBV6-2 or TRBV6-3 and TRBJ2-3; 9 nucleotides match TRBD1. This CDR3 contains 15 residues. CDR1 and CDR2 from the germline V gene are MNHEY and SVGEGT. V lost 2 bases and J lost 7; bases outside the gene matches: 7. The CDR3 loop reads CASSYPGQGTHTQYF. The CDR3 DNA is TGTGCCAGCAGTTACCCGGGACAGGGTACACATACGCAGTATTTT.

This clonotype has more than one count but fewer than ten. This chain connects TRBV7-9 to TRBJ1-1; weak D call: TRBD1 (5 bases). The germline V gene encodes CDR1 SEHNR and CDR2 FQNEAQ (reference sequence). V was cut by 1 base and J by 4 bases, with 13 bases left in between. The CDR3 has 15 residues. DNA for the CDR3: TGTGCCAGCAGCTTAGGAAGCAGGAGGGGCACTGAAGCTTTCTTT. It is translated as CASSLGSRRGTEAFF.

This clonotype was detected a few times. The chain is built from TRBV5-1 and TRBJ2-2, with 7 positions matching TRBD1. V trimming: 4 bases; J trimming: 8 bases; junction bases outside the gene matches: 8. Germline V gene sequence: CDR1 SGHRS, CDR2 YFSETQ. This CDR3 is 14 amino acids long. CDR3 sequence (DNA): TGCGCCAGCAGCACAGGACAGGACGCGGGGGAGCTGTTTTTT. This gives the protein CASSTGQDAGELFF.

This clonotype was counted only a few times. V usage is TRBV27 and J usage is TRBJ2-3; 8 nucleotides align to TRBD1. Germline V gives CDR1 MNHEY, CDR2 SMNVEV (reference sequence). The CDR3 is 17 residues long. Unmatched junction bases numbered 15, after V lost 3 bases and J lost 7 bases. CDR3 nucleotide sequence: TGTGCCAGCAGTTTGGTGGGGAGACAGGGGCCCGTCAATACGCAGTATTTT. As protein: CASSLVGRQGPVNTQYF.

The gene calls are TRBV5-1 and TRBJ1-2; no definite D call. The CDR3 has 13 amino acids. CDR1 and CDR2 (germline): SGHRS, YFSETQ. Trimming removed 5 bases from V and 7 bases from J, with 15 bases in between. The CDR3 here is CASRDGGVGGYTF. The CDR3 nucleotides are TGCGCCAGCAGAGATGGTGGGGTCGGTGGCTACACCTTC. Full variable domain (outside the CDR3, taken from reference TRBV5-1 and TRBJ1-2): KAGVTQTPRYLIKTRGQQVTLSCSPISGHRSVSWYQQTPGQGLQFLFEYFSETQRNKGNFPGRFSGRQFSNSRSEMNVSTLELGDSALYLCASRDGGVGGYTFGSGTRLTVV.

V is TRBV4-1 and J is TRBJ2-2; the match to TRBD2 covers 10 bases. Germline CDR1 reads MGHRA; CDR2 reads YSYEKL. The CDR3 is 15 residues long. V was pared by 4 bases and J by 3 bases, with 2 bases of the junction left unmatched. CDR3 amino acids: CASSRTSGYTGELFF. The CDR3 region has the DNA TGCGCCAGCAGCCGGACTAGCGGTTACACCGGGGAGCTGTTTTTT.

This clonotype showed up just a few times. CDR3 sequence reads: CASRINSGKNIQYF. The CDR3 coding sequence is TGTGCCAGCAGGATTAATAGCGGGAAAAACATTCAGTACTTC. The gene calls are TRBV12-3 or TRBV12-4 and TRBJ2-4; 7 positions agree with TRBD2. V shed 6 bases and J 4 bases; nucleotides not matched to a gene: 6. CDR3 length: 14 amino acids.

V and J are TRBV5-1 and TRBJ2-3, with D unresolved. This CDR3 contains 17 residues. V shed 0 bases and J shed 2 bases, with 16 bases lying between them. Germline V gene sequence: CDR1 SGHRS, CDR2 YFSETQ. This chain's CDR3 is CASSLAPPGAFTDTQYF. The CDR3 DNA follows: TGCGCCAGCAGCTTGGCCCCTCCAGGAGCCTTCACAGATACGCAGTATTTT.

This clonotype was observed a few times. The chain has TRBV5-1 and TRBJ2-1; TRBD2 matches at 13 bases. Trimming cost V 4 bases and J 1 base; bases outside gene matches: 8. The CDR3 covers 18 residues. CDR1 is SGHRS, CDR2 YFSETQ, per germline. Here the CDR3 reads CASSRGLAGDVSYNEQFF. For the CDR3, the DNA is TGCGCCAGCAGCCGAGGACTAGCGGGAGACGTATCCTACAATGAGCAGTTCTTC.